This TCR beta chain was obtained from a study of OX40 agonist ivuxolimab in advanced cancers. Study summary: Partial responses were achieved by three patients: one hepatocellular carcinoma, two cutaneous melanoma.

The study, taken as a whole, reports: The authors did not determine the antigen specificity of the expanded peripheral T cells. Clonal expansion in partial responders at 0.1-3.0 mg/kg ranked among the lowest. CD4+ and CD8+ blood T cells expanded clonally by week 6 at 0.1 to 3.0 mg/kg.

The protocol was immunoSEQ multiplex PCR, while the TCRdb copy is restricted to in-frame clones and leaves out a portion. The data show 55,000 to 65,000 clones, 92% seen once. The CDR3 is made up of 14 amino acids. Between the trimmed V and J ends, which lost 6 bases and 0 bases, there was a span of 8 bases. Germline CDR1 and CDR2: SNHLY and FYNNEI. Notes on this clone: The antigen is not known.

Here the sequenced sample was CD4+ or CD8+ T cells sorted from blood, taken in a trial of the OX40 agonist ivuxolimab. The receptor comes from an adult with an advanced solid tumor such as melanoma, head and neck, liver or kidney cancer. V gene TRBV2 combines with J gene TRBJ2-2, with no clear D. The chain's CDR3 is CASRGITNTGELFF. The CDR3 DNA reads as TGTGCCAGCAGAGGCATAACGAACACCGGGGAGCTGTTTTTT.